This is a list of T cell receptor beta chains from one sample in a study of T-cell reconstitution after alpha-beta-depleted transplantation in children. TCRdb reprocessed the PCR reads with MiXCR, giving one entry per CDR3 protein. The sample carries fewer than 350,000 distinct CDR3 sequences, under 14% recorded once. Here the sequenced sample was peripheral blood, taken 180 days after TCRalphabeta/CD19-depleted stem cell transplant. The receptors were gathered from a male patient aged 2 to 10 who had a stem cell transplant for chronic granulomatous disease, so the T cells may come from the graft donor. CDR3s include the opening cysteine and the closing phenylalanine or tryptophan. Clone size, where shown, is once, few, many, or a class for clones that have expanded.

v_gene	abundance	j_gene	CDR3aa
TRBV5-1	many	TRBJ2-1	CASSGPGGDQQFF
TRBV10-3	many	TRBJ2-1	CATHHRGQGEINEQFF
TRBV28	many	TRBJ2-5	CASSLLGLKETQYF
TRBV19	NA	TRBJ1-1	CASRLDRWNTEAFF
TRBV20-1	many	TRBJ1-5	CSASAPGHGANQPQHF
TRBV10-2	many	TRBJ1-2	CATSTGGFDGYTF
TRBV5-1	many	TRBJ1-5	CASSPGQGTHQPQHF
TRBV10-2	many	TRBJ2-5	CASEAGQETQYF
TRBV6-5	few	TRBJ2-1	CASSYSFTSTNEQFF
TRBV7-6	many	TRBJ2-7	CASSPLGGTYEQYF
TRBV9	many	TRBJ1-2	CASSVAVGSNYGYTF
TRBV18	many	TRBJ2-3	CASSPQFLAGRTDTQYF
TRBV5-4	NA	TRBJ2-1	CASSLAPEREQFF
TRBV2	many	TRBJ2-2	CASSELSPGTRNTGELFF
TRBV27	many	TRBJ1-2	CASSPMWSSGYGYTF
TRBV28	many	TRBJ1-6	CASSRQSNNSPLHF
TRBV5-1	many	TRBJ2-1	CASSPESPKDNEQFF
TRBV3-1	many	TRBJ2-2	CASSQDGRGTGTPTGELFF
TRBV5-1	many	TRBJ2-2	CASSPPGPNTGELFF
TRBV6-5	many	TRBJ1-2	CASSYSYLLYGYTF
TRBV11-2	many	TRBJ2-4	CASSPGGGPSYF
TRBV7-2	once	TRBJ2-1	CASSLVGQIFQGPNEQFF
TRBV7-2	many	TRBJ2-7	CASNTGGSSYEQYF
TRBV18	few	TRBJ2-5	CASSPANRQGRETQYF
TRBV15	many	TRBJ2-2	CATSRAGNWFNWGGELFF
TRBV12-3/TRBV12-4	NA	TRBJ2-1	CASSLLRLAGVNEQFF
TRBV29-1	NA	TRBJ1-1	CSVEGPGVNTEAFF
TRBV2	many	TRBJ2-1	CASTNRGRVYNEQFF
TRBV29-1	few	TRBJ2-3	CSAGVRALTDTQYF
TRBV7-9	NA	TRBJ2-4	CASSLALGRKSIQYF
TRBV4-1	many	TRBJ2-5	CASSQEKLPGQQETQYF
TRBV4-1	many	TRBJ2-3	CASSQEIGSTDTQYF
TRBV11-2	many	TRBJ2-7	CASSLVDGVYEQYF
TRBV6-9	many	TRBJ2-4	CANTGKMRAKNIQYF
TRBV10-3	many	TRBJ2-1	CAISRSGEQFF
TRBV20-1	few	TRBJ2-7	CSAIEPGQIPYEQYF
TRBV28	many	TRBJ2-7	CASRETGFYEQYF
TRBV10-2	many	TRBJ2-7	CASSGRLAGGSSYEQYF
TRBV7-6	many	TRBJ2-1	CASSKDSGTPGFF
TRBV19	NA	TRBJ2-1	CASSIVDSHNEQFF
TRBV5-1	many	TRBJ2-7	CASSLGLADEQYF
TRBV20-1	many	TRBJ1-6	CSAPVTYNSPLHF